This TCR beta chain is from a study of T cells in Graves' hyperthyroidism and ophthalmopathy (dated by TCRdb to between 2017 and 2020). General notes on the study: Peripheral blood samples were taken at the time of initial diagnosis, prior to any treatment. A discovery cohort of around 100 patients, roughly 45 with Graves' ophthalmopathy and 57 with stable Graves' hyperthyroidism, was used to find distinguishing TCR V-J signatures. An independent validation cohort of 18 to 20 hyperthyroidism patients and approximately 16 patients who later progressed to ophthalmopathy tested prospective prediction of ophthalmopathy. For training and testing, the roughly 93 patients in the discovery cohort were randomly divided in a 7:3 ratio. The study also compared thyroid tissue and blood T-cell repertoires from roughly six Graves' hyperthyroidism patients. Once sampling was done, hyperthyroidism patients were given methimazole at a starting dose of 30 mg daily, whereas ophthalmopathy patients were given high-dose intravenous methylprednisolone. TCR Vbeta CDR3 sequencing of 140 or so peripheral blood samples (43 ophthalmopathy, approximately 80 hyperthyroidism and 17 progressor patients) is reported in the paper.

This clonotype was detected ten times or more. The antigen this receptor binds is unknown. Nothing much larger sits one base from this clone, and base qualities are not available. The CDR3 spans 13 residues, from the cysteine through the phenylalanine. CDR3 DNA is the only sequence kept; it has 39 bases, read in frame from the first base. A distance of 10 bases separates the germline ends of V and J, which lose 3 bases and 5 bases respectively. The CDR1 and CDR2 encoded by the germline V gene (reference sequence) are DFQATT and SNEGSKA. Study-level results and caveats: In cross-validation, a model built on a 13 V-J signature told ophthalmopathy apart from stable hyperthyroidism with approximately 90% sensitivity and about 81% specificity, and in testing the same model reached 80%/75%. Most expanded thyroid clonotypes (frequency above 0.001) were also found in blood, which suggests that blood repertoires may mirror thyroid immune responses. In validation, progression to ophthalmopathy was predicted by the model with roughly 71% sensitivity and about 72% specificity, a median of around 6.5 months before onset. Sample size was not statistically predetermined, and investigators were not blinded to group allocation.

TCR beta CDR3 regions were amplified from RNA transcripts. The first round of RT-PCR for the TCR CDR3 was performed with the HTBI primer set and the Qiagen OneStep RT-PCR kit. A second multiplex PCR round built the libraries, followed by size selection and purification. Paired-end sequencing of the libraries was performed with 100 bp reads on an Illumina HiSeq2000. From the authors' description of their analysis: SOAPnuke was used to process the raw data, with reads discarded if the reads contained adapters or uncalled bases, had a mean Phred below 15, or lacked an exact constant-primer or identifier match. High-quality paired reads were merged using COPE v1.2.5, and each unique nucleotide sequence was defined as a clonotype. MiTCR v1.1 was used to align the clonotypes against IMGT TRBV, TRBD and TRBJ reference segments. The analysis included only V-J combinations with a frequency above 0.0001, which together covered about 99% of the repertoires. The TCS score was defined as F50 (clonal expansion) divided by E x V (chaos), with BLOSUM62-based TCRdist calculated between CDR3 peptides within each V-J. Welch's t-statistics and random forest reduced just over 500 V-J features to 13, which were used in a naive Bayes classifier (R e1071). In-frame beta chains were kept once TCRdb had trimmed the public reads at Q25 with fastp and called clones with MiXCR. Identical CDR3 proteins give one entry, which carries the most common genes and DNA. What appears here as the V and J calls and clone size reflects TCRdb's work, not the paper's. The sample data list 200,000 to 250,000 distinct CDR3 sequences, and 18% of these were observed just once. The ten largest clones capture around two fifths of the sample.

Graves' hyperthyroidism was defined as stable when no progression to ophthalmopathy occurred over 18 months of follow-up. Hyperthyroidism patients were aged 18 to 65 years and newly diagnosed, with disease duration of less than 2 months. Any patient with an uncontrolled infection, another autoimmune disease, pregnancy or lactation was excluded. Diagnoses were based on clinical symptoms, serum thyroxine and TRAb, thyroid ultrasound and orbital computed tomography. PBMCs were isolated from about 10 ml of fresh peripheral blood by Ficoll-Paque density gradient centrifugation. Total RNA was extracted using Trizol reagent, and RNA quality was assessed on an Agilent 2100 Bioanalyzer.

The receptor was isolated from a man in his forties with Graves' hyperthyroidism. In this chain, TRBV20-1 is recombined with TRBJ1-4, with TRBD1 perhaps the D gene, on 5 matching bases. The specimen sequenced was blood. CDR3 loop: CSARVRGNEKLFF. The sequence in DNA is TGCAGTGCTAGGGTTAGGGGAAATGAAAAACTGTTTTTT.